These T cell receptor beta chains were read from a single sample in a study of identifying expanded T cells in peripheral blood. TCRdb's table, derived via immunoSEQ multiplex PCR, lists solely in-frame clones and lacks some. The top ten clones hold approximately 8% of a sample with about 130,000 clones, approximately 86% of them seen once. The material sequenced was blood. The receptors here all came from a person between 18 and 75 years old in good health. CDR3s include the opening cysteine and the closing phenylalanine or tryptophan. The order of the fields is clone size, D gene, J gene, V gene, CDR3 DNA, CDR3 protein. The D gene is left open where the match is weak. The listing skips clone size in some rows; elsewhere it reads once, few, many or a size class.

clone_size: -
d_call: -
j_call: TRBJ1-1
v_call: TRBV7-8
cdr3_nt: TGTGCCAGCAGCACACCGGAGGGGGGCGTCACTGAAGCTTTCTTT
cdr3_aa: CASSTPEGGVTEAFF

clone_size: -
d_call: TRBD1
j_call: TRBJ2-5
v_call: TRBV7-9
cdr3_nt: TGTGCCAGCAGCTTCGGGACAGGGAAAGAGACCCAGTACTTC
cdr3_aa: CASSFGTGKETQYF

clone_size: -
d_call: TRBD1
j_call: TRBJ2-1
v_call: TRBV4-1
cdr3_nt: TGCGCCAGCAGCTTAGAGGGACAGCCGGGGACCTACAATGAGCAGTTCTTC
cdr3_aa: CASSLEGQPGTYNEQFF

clone_size: -
d_call: TRBD2
j_call: TRBJ2-1
v_call: TRBV5-4
cdr3_nt: TGTGCCAGCAGCTTTGGGGCTAGCGGGTTAAATGAGCAGTTCTTC
cdr3_aa: CASSFGASGLNEQFF

clone_size: once
d_call: -
j_call: TRBJ2-7
v_call: TRBV6-5
cdr3_nt: TGTGCCAGCAGTTACTCGAGGGCGGTGAGCTCCTACGAGCAGTACTTC
cdr3_aa: CASSYSRAVSSYEQYF

clone_size: -
d_call: -
j_call: TRBJ1-6
v_call: TRBV7-8
cdr3_nt: TGTGCCAGCAGCTTAGCGGTCGGGCTCCCACCCCTCCACTTT
cdr3_aa: CASSLAVGLPPLHF

clone_size: -
d_call: -
j_call: TRBJ2-6
v_call: TRBV4-1
cdr3_nt: TGCGCCAGCAGCCAAGGGGCAGGATACTCTGGGGCCAACGTCCTGACTTTC
cdr3_aa: CASSQGAGYSGANVLTF

clone_size: -
d_call: -
j_call: TRBJ2-7
v_call: TRBV28
cdr3_nt: TGTGCCACCCTAGCCCGGGACACAGGGCAGTACTTC
cdr3_aa: CATLARDTGQYF

clone_size: -
d_call: -
j_call: TRBJ2-1
v_call: TRBV9
cdr3_nt: TGTGCCAGCAGCGCAGTCTATGGGGATGAGCAGTTCTTC
cdr3_aa: CASSAVYGDEQFF

clone_size: once
d_call: TRBD2
j_call: TRBJ2-1
v_call: TRBV9
cdr3_nt: TGTGCCAGCAGCGTAGATACTAGCGAACCCTACAATGAGCAGTTCTTC
cdr3_aa: CASSVDTSEPYNEQFF

clone_size: -
d_call: -
j_call: TRBJ2-7
v_call: TRBV7-3
cdr3_nt: TGTGCCAGCAGCTTAACGTCAGGGAGCCCCGAGCAGTACTTC
cdr3_aa: CASSLTSGSPEQYF

clone_size: -
d_call: -
j_call: TRBJ1-1
v_call: TRBV30
cdr3_nt: TGTGCCTGGAGTAGCGACTCGAACACTGAAGCTTTCTTT
cdr3_aa: CAWSSDSNTEAFF

clone_size: few
d_call: -
j_call: TRBJ1-2
v_call: TRBV27
cdr3_nt: TGTGCCAGCAGTCCAAGACACGGAGAATTTTATGGCTACACCTTC
cdr3_aa: CASSPRHGEFYGYTF

clone_size: -
d_call: -
j_call: TRBJ2-5
v_call: TRBV7-2
cdr3_nt: TGTGCCAGCAGCTACAGGGAGAAGACCCAGTACTTC
cdr3_aa: CASSYREKTQYF

clone_size: -
d_call: -
j_call: TRBJ2-3
v_call: TRBV19
cdr3_nt: TGTGCCAGTAGTATAGATACCGGACAAAGCACAGATACGCAGTATTTT
cdr3_aa: CASSIDTGQSTDTQYF

clone_size: -
d_call: -
j_call: TRBJ2-7
v_call: TRBV11-3
cdr3_nt: TGTGCCAGCAGCTTAGATGAGCCCCCTTACTACGAGCAGTACTTC
cdr3_aa: CASSLDEPPYYEQYF

clone_size: many
d_call: TRBD2
j_call: TRBJ2-7
v_call: TRBV4-1
cdr3_nt: TGCGCCAGCAGCCAAGATGCGGGACTAGCGGGGATTAATTACGAGCAGTACTTC
cdr3_aa: CASSQDAGLAGINYEQYF

clone_size: -
d_call: -
j_call: TRBJ1-1
v_call: TRBV18
cdr3_nt: TGTGCCAGCTCACCGCGGCCTCAGGGGAACACTGAAGCTTTCTTT
cdr3_aa: CASSPRPQGNTEAFF

clone_size: -
d_call: -
j_call: TRBJ1-4
v_call: TRBV6-1
cdr3_nt: TGTGCCAGCAGTGAAGCCCCGGCAAGGGCCCCAAAACTGTTTTTT
cdr3_aa: CASSEAPARAPKLFF